The entry below describes one T cell receptor beta chain. Its target antigen remains unknown. Base qualities are not provided; no much larger clone lies one nucleotide away. The library was produced with 5' RACE. The sequencing machine was an Illumina HiSeq 2500. A second PCR of roughly 7 to 11 cycles was run with a J-beta primer mix and a sample-barcoded 5' primer. A unique molecular identifier was introduced onto each TCR beta cDNA molecule by a template-switch 5' adaptor carrying 12 random nucleotides. Each sample yielded at least 2.5 million CDR3-containing paired-end reads. First-strand cDNA synthesis was performed from all RNA using the Mint cDNA synthesis kit, with priming by a TRBC-specific oligonucleotide. All cDNA was treated with uracil-DNA glycosylase and then went through a first 18-cycle PCR with the universal primers M1SS and BC2_uni_R. On the study's bioinformatics: For normalization, 1 million high-quality reads were randomly selected from each sample, with every read carrying a distinct molecular identifier. Reads sharing molecular identifiers were discarded rather than binned into consensus sequences. MiTCR, set to a Q25 quality threshold and the strictest error-elimination algorithm, was used for CDR3 identification, clonotype clustering and error correction. A nonparametric unseen species model using Euler transformation provided a lower-bound estimate of total TCR beta diversity. In-frame beta chains were kept once TCRdb had trimmed the public reads at Q25 with fastp and called clones with MiXCR. All rows with the same CDR3 protein become a single entry with the most common DNA and genes. For this entry, the V and J calls and clone size follow TCRdb and not the study's own pipeline. The sample contains 1.2 million to 1.5 million distinct CDR3 sequences, 59% of them found a single time. Jointly, the top ten make up about 6.3% of the sample.

The data stem from a study of blood T cells in healthy people across ages (dated by TCRdb to about 2015). Looking at the study overall: In model experiments, template switching captured about one uniquely barcoded TCR beta cDNA molecule for every two T cells. To avoid experimental bias, donors of different ages were spread randomly across the sequencing lanes. Two additional independent replicas of 1 million unique cDNA reads from the same blood draw were analyzed for two donors (one aged 18 to 29 and one aged 80 or older). The donors were split into four age groups: young (average about 15 years), middle-aged (39), aged (around 67) and long-lived (under 85). Using deep sequencing normalized with unique cDNA molecular identifiers, the study measured how TCR beta repertoire diversity changes with age.

Per the germline V gene (reference sequence), DFQATT is the CDR1 and SNEGSKA is the CDR2. V is pared back by 3 bases and J by 9 bases, with 18 bases lying between the germline termini. The CDR3 measures 13 amino acids from cysteine to phenylalanine. Just CDR3 DNA is preserved here, 39 bases in frame from base 1. Donors were approximately 42 systemically healthy Caucasian individuals from Russia aged about 6 to 100 years. Each donor gave ten milliliters of peripheral blood, drawn into EDTA-treated Vacutainer tubes. Ficoll-Paque density-gradient centrifugation was used to isolate PBMCs, with at least 6.5 million per sample. Trizol reagent was used to extract total RNA from PBMCs, with at least 6 micrograms per sample. For every donor, an aliquot of PBMCs went through flow cytometry to measure the percentages of naive CD45RAhigh/CD27high T cells. The full study reports these points: Estimates of total diversity based on one million sequenced T cells were regarded as lower bounds and as underestimates. Compared with the aged group, the long-lived group had more naive CD4+ T cells, fewer expanded clones and increased TCR diversity, suggesting age selection. Bulk unsorted PBMC profiling prevented conclusive comparison of naive and antigen-experienced compartments. Observed TCR beta diversity per million T cells fell roughly linearly with age, and a significant reduction was already apparent by age about 43. Because donor CMV infection status was unknown, age-related changes in expanded clonotypes were potentially confounded. The percentage of naive T cells measured by flow cytometry correlated strongly with observed TCR beta diversity.

Input material: blood. This sequence uses TRBV20-1 and TRBJ2-7, with the D gene possibly TRBD1 or TRBD2, each one fitting 5 bases. The clonotype was recovered from a man aged 18 to 30 in good health. The bases read TGCAGTGCTAGGGGGCAGGGTAGGGACGGGCAGTACTTC. Translation gives CSARGQGRDGQYF.